This passage covers 7 T cell receptor beta chains from one sample sequenced in a study of OX40 agonist ivuxolimab in advanced cancers. Clones were read by immunoSEQ multiplex PCR, and TCRdb kept only the in-frame ones, dropping some. The repertoire holds about 83,000 clones, with 80% to 90% as singletons. Sequences were derived from CD4+ or CD8+ T cells sorted from blood, sampled in a trial of the OX40 agonist ivuxolimab. Receptor source: an adult with an advanced solid tumor such as melanoma, head and neck, liver or kidney cancer.

The V gene is TRBV6-5, the J gene TRBJ1-2; D gene unclear. Germline CDR1 MNHEY, CDR2 SVGAGI. This CDR3 spans 13 amino acids. Trimming stripped 6 bases from V and 8 bases from J, with 16 bases between. The CDR3, as DNA: TGTGCCAGCAGCCCAGTTGGACGGGAGGGCTACACCTTC. It specifies CASSPVGREGYTF.

The chain carries TRBV6-6 and TRBJ1-1; tentatively, D is TRBD1 (5 bases). This CDR3 spans 14 amino acids. V was cut by 3 bases and J by 1 base, with 9 bases left in between. Germline V gene lookup returns CDR1 MNHNY and CDR2 SVGAGI (reference sequence). CDR3 sequence (DNA): TGTGCCAGCAGTTATGGGGCAGGGAACACTGAAGCTTTCTTT. Its translation: CASSYGAGNTEAFF.

The chain links TRBV5-1 to TRBJ1-2; 7 nucleotides match TRBD1. After removal of 0 bases from V and 2 bases from J, the junction contained 7 bases not matched to a gene. Germline CDR1 reads SGHRS; CDR2 reads YFSETQ. CDR3 length: 16 amino acids. The CDR3 DNA is TGCGCCAGCAGCTTGGAACCGACAGGGCCAAACTATGGCTACACCTTC. Its translation is CASSLEPTGPNYGYTF.

The rearrangement joins TRBV10-3 to TRBJ2-2; 10 nucleotides agree with TRBD1. The germline V gene has CDR1 ENHRY and CDR2 SYGVKD. The CDR3 runs 13 residues. V gave up 7 bases and J gave up 7 bases; unmatched junction bases: 3. The CDR3 nucleotides read TGTGCCATCACCGGGACAGGGGACGGGGAGCTGTTTTTT. Translation: CAITGTGDGELFF.

The chain joins TRBV2 to TRBJ2-7; D is possibly TRBD2 (5 bases). The V gene's germline CDR1 is SNHLY and CDR2 FYNNEI. Trimming stripped 3 bases from V and 5 bases from J, with 17 bases between. CDR3 length: 15 residues. The CDR3: CASSEGPDSTDEQYF. The CDR3 bases are TGTGCCAGCAGTGAGGGCCCGGACTCCACTGACGAGCAGTACTTC.

In this sample, this clone turned up a few times. The DNA of the CDR3 is TGTGCCAGCAGACTAGAGTGGAACTATGGCTACACCTTC. It yields the protein CASRLEWNYGYTF. The chain uses TRBV28 and TRBJ1-2, with no clear D. The germline V gene has CDR1 MDHEN and CDR2 SYDVKM. This CDR3 comprises 13 residues. Trimming cost V 6 bases and J 2 bases, with 10 bases left between them.

V gene TRBV10-3 combines with J gene TRBJ2-7; unclear D gene. The length of the CDR3 is 16 residues. The germline CDR1 and CDR2 sequences are ENHRY and SYGVKD. The germline V and J ends were trimmed by 3 bases and 0 bases, with 15 bases remaining between them. The CDR3 coding sequence is TGTGCCATCAGTGAAAATAACGGGTTGAGCTCCTACGAGCAGTACTTC. It is translated as CAISENNGLSSYEQYF.